This T cell receptor (beta chain) is drawn from a study of Ad26.COV2.S vaccination and SARS-CoV-2 variants. The study, taken as a whole, reports: Total T cell responses were possibly underestimated by TCR breadth and depth analyses. Comparability of non-spike TCR breadth was observed across vaccine and placebo recipients. Substantial breadth was reported for post-vaccination spike-specific CD8+ and CD4+ T cells.

Using immunoSEQ multiplex PCR, the repertoire was profiled, and TCRdb retains in-frame clones only, with some absent. The table includes about 350,000 clones, approximately 90% detected once. Regarding this clone: Its antigen is unknown.

The CDR3 covers 18 residues. Germline values: CDR1 SGHDN, CDR2 FVKESK. V shed 0 bases and J 0 bases; nucleotides not matched to a gene: 5. The receptor was derived from a human donor who had recovered from COVID-19. This rearrangement joins TRBV14 to TRBJ2-1; TRBD2 matches 10 bases. The material was peripheral blood, obtained after recovery from COVID-19. The DNA of the CDR3 is TGTGCCAGCAGCCAAGAGGGACTAGCGACGGCCTCCTACAATGAGCAGTTCTTC. It translates to CASSQEGLATASYNEQFF.